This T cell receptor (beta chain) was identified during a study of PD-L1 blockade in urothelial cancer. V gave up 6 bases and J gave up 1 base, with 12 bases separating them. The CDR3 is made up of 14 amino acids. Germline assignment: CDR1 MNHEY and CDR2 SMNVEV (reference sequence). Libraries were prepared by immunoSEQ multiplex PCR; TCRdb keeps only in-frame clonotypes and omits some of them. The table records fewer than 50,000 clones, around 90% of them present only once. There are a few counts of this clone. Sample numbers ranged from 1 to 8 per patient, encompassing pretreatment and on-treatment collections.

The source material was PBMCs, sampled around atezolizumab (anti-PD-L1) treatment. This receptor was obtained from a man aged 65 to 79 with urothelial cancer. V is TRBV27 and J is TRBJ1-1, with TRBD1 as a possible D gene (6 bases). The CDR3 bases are TGTGCCAGCAGCCGACAGGAATCGAACACTGAAGCTTTCTTT. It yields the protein CASSRQESNTEAFF.